This T cell receptor beta chain was retrieved from a study of blood T cell repertoires in COVID-19. Study summary: Collection of acute and convalescent COVID-19 samples took place in the United States, Italy and Spain. The analysed material was cDNA or gDNA that came from T cells, B-cell-depleted T cells, or PBMCs.

CDR3 length equals 16 residues. Unmatched junction bases numbered 7, after V lost 3 bases and J lost 2 bases. Per the germline V gene, CDR1 is SGDLS and CDR2 is YYNGEE. Original data processing: The authors estimated nucleated cell counts from reference gene primer amplification. Method: immunoSEQ multiplex PCR; TCRdb's copy keeps in-frame clones and lacks some. That table supplies the V and J calls and clone size; D and trimming were determined from the DNA. In the table there are around 700,000 clones, 70% to 90% of which are singletons. The source of this sequence is a woman under 30 with acute or convalescent COVID-19. This chain joins TRBV9 and TRBJ2-7; 11 bases map to TRBD2. The sample taken for sequencing was peripheral blood. The chain's CDR3 is CASSAIAGGPTYEQYF. CDR3 coding DNA: TGTGCCAGCAGCGCCATAGCGGGGGGGCCTACCTACGAGCAGTACTTC.